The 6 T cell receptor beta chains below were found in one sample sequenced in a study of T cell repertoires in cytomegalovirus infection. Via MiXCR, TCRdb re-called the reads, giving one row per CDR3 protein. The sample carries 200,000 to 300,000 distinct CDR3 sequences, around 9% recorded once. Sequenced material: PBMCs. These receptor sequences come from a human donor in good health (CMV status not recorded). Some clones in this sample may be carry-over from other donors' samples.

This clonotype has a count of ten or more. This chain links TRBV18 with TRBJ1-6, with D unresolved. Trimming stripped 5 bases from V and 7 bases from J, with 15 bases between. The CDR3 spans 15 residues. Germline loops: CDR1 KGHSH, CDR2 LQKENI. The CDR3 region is CASSASQNRNSPLHF. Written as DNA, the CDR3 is TGTGCCAGCTCAGCAAGCCAGAATCGGAATTCACCCCTCCACTTT.

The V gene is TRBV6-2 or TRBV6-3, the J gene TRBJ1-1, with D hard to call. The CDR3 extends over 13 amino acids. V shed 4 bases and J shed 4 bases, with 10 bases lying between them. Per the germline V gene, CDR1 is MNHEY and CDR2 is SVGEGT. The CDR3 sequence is CASSWTGSTEAFF. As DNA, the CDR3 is TGTGCCAGCAGTTGGACGGGAAGCACTGAAGCTTTCTTT.

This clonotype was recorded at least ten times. The CDR3 DNA is TGTGCCAGCAGTTTCGTTGGGGATAGCTCCTACAATGAGCAGTTCTTC. Its protein is CASSFVGDSSYNEQFF. The V gene is TRBV6-2 or TRBV6-3, the J gene TRBJ2-1; D remains ambiguous. This CDR3 has 16 residues. V lost 4 bases to trimming and J lost 0 bases, with 13 bases between them. The V gene's germline CDR1 is MNHEY and CDR2 SVGEGT.

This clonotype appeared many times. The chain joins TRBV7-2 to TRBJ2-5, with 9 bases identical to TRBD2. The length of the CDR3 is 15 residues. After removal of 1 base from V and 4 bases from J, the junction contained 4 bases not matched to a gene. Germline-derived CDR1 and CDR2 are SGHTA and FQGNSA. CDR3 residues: CASSLGLAGRETQYF. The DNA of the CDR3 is TGTGCCAGCAGCTTAGGTCTAGCGGGGCGAGAGACCCAGTACTTC. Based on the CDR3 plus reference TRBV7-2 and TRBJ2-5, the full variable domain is GAGVSQSPSNKVTEKGKDVELRCDPISGHTALYWYRQSLGQGLEFLIYFQGNSAPDKSGLPSDRFSAERTGGSVSTLTIQRTQQEDSAVYLCASSLGLAGRETQYFGPGTRLLVL.

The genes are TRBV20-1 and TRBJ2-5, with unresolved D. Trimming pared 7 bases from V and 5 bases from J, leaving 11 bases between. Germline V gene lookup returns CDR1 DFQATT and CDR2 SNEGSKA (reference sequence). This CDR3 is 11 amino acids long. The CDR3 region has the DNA TGCAGTGTTCAGAGAGGCGAGACCCAGTACTTC. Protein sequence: CSVQRGETQYF.

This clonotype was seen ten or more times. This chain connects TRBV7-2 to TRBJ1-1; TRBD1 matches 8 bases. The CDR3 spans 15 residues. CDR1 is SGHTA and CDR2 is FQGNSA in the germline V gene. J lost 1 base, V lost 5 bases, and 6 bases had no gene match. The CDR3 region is CASSPGQGWNTEAFF. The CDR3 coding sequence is TGTGCCAGCAGCCCTGGACAGGGTTGGAACACTGAAGCTTTCTTT.